Below are 18 T cell receptor beta chains sequenced from a single sample in a study of T-cell reconstitution after alpha-beta-depleted transplantation in children. Preparation of the TCRbeta library involved a method that used unique molecular identifiers. One entry per CDR3 protein, called by TCRdb with MiXCR from the PCR reads. The sample lists about 260,000 distinct CDR3 sequences, around 8% occurring once. The input for sequencing was PBMCs, mostly from graft donor cells, taken 180 days after TCRalphabeta/CD19-depleted stem cell transplant. The receptors were gathered from a male patient younger than 18 who had a stem cell transplant for acute lymphoblastic leukemia, so the T cells may come from the graft donor.

This clonotype turned up a few times. The J gene is TRBJ1-1, the V gene TRBV7-6; 7 bases map to TRBD1. Germline trimming cut 6 bases from V and 7 bases from J; bases unmatched to any gene: 11. The CDR3 has 14 residues. CDR1 and CDR2 from the germline V gene are SGHVS and FNYEAQ. The DNA for the CDR3 is TGTGCCAGCAGTCGCCGGGACAGTCGAAATGAAGCTTTCTTT. Residues: CASSRRDSRNEAFF.

At least ten counts were recorded for this clonotype. The chain uses TRBV7-2 and TRBJ2-6; 8 nucleotides line up with TRBD2. CDR1 is SGHTA, CDR2 FQGNSA, per germline. CDR3 size: 18 residues. Trimming at V came to 4 bases and at J to 4 bases, leaving 12 bases not matched to a gene. Here the CDR3 reads CASSSVGAGGTGANVLTF. The DNA of the CDR3 is TGTGCCAGCAGCTCAGTAGGGGCGGGGGGAACCGGGGCCAACGTCCTGACTTTC.

V is TRBV14 and J is TRBJ1-2; D remains ambiguous. Germline V CDR1 and CDR2: SGHDN, FVKESK. The CDR3 is 13 residues long. V lost 0 bases to trimming and J lost 5 bases, with 7 bases between them. CDR3 in amino acids: CASSQDPTYGYTF. CDR3 in DNA: TGTGCCAGCAGCCAAGACCCTACGTATGGCTACACCTTC.

This clonotype has ten or more counts. The chain carries TRBV5-1 and TRBJ2-7; D is perhaps TRBD2 (6 bases). The V gene's germline CDR1 is SGHRS and CDR2 YFSETQ. The CDR3 loop spans 16 amino acids. Trimming removed 5 bases from V and 0 bases from J, with 18 bases in between. The CDR3 DNA sequence: TGCGCCAGCAGTTCCGAGACTAGAAACAGCTCCTACGAGCAGTACTTC. It specifies CASSSETRNSSYEQYF.

This clonotype was counted a single time. It may be a read error: a sequence one base away is much more abundant. The CDR3 ends on some other residue instead of the conserved phenylalanine or tryptophan, so this is likely a read error. The chain joins TRBV7-9 to TRBJ2-1, with TRBD2 identical over 11 bases. Per germline, CDR1 SEHNR and CDR2 FQNEAQ (reference sequence). V shed 4 bases, J shed 3 bases, and the junction held 2 bases outside the gene matches. This CDR3 has 15 residues. CDR3 region: CASSYLAGGYNEQFL. CDR3 in DNA: TGTGCCAGCAGCTACCTAGCGGGAGGCTACAATGAGCAGTTCTTG.

This clonotype was seen at least ten times. The CDR3 nucleotides are TGTGCCAGCAGCTTAAGCGAGAAGGAGACCCAGTACTTC. This translates into CASSLSEKETQYF. The chain couples TRBV7-6 to TRBJ2-5; D gene uncertain. Trimming pared 2 bases from V and 5 bases from J, leaving 9 bases between. The V gene's germline CDR1 is SGHVS and CDR2 FNYEAQ. The CDR3 runs to 13 residues.

Worth noting for this clonotype: A much larger clone lies one base from this, so it may be a read error. The missing conserved phenylalanine or tryptophan at the end of this CDR3 makes a read error likely. The genes are TRBV29-1 and TRBJ1-2; possible D gene TRBD1, 5 bases. CDR3 length: 13 amino acids. The germline CDR1 and CDR2 sequences are SQVTM and ANQGSEA. The ends were cut back, 4 bases at V and 6 bases at J, with 15 bases in the middle. The DNA of the CDR3 is TGCAGCGTTGGGCGCCAGGGACCTCATGGCTACACCTTG. Its protein is CSVGRQGPHGYTL.

This clonotype has a handful of counts. The chain couples TRBV6-5 to TRBJ2-7, with unresolved D. Germline-derived CDR1 and CDR2 are MNHEY and SVGAGI. Trimming stripped 2 bases from V and 3 bases from J, with 23 bases between. The CDR3 contains 18 residues. The CDR3 DNA follows: TGTGCCAGCAGTTACGGACCGAATCAAAACACAGACCACTACGAGCAGTACTTC. Encoded protein: CASSYGPNQNTDHYEQYF.

This clonotype showed up many times. The genes are TRBV6-5 and TRBJ2-7; D is undetermined. This CDR3 comprises 15 residues. V dropped 0 bases and J dropped 3 bases, with 12 bases sitting between them. Looked up from germline, CDR1 is MNHEY and CDR2 is SVGAGI. As DNA, the CDR3 is TGTGCCAGCAGTTACTCTCGGCAGCCTTACTACGAGCAGTACTTC. This codes for CASSYSRQPYYEQYF.

This clonotype was detected many times. CDR3 protein: CASSRSGLPNIQYF. In nucleotides, the CDR3 is TGTGCCAGCAGCAGGTCCGGACTACCAAACATTCAGTACTTC. The chain links TRBV27 to TRBJ2-4; possibly TRBD2 for D (6 bases). CDR3 length: 14 residues. Trimming stripped 6 bases from V and 6 bases from J, with 15 bases between. CDR1 MNHEY and CDR2 SMNVEV come from the germline V gene (reference sequence).

The table lists this clonotype with many counts. The chain is built from TRBV13 and TRBJ1-4; D is unresolved. Trimming took 1 base from V and 2 from J, leaving 11 bases between them. The CDR3 contains 16 residues. CDR1 and CDR2 (germline): PRHDT, FYEKMQ (reference sequence). CDR3 in amino acids: CASSLVGDGTNEKLFF. CDR3 sequence (DNA): TGTGCCAGCAGCTTAGTCGGCGATGGGACTAATGAAAAACTGTTTTTT.

In this sample, this clonotype turned up many times. This sequence joins TRBV21-1 and TRBJ1-1. TRBV21-1 is a pseudogene. CDR3 size: 15 residues. CDR3 sequence (DNA): TGTGCCAGCAGCAAGACTTGGGAGGGGAACACTGAAGCTTTCTTT. Protein sequence: CASSKTWEGNTEAFF.

This clonotype was counted many times. The chain joins TRBV20-1 to TRBJ2-1, with 10 bases identical to TRBD2. The CDR3 runs 15 residues. The V and J ends lost 3 bases and 1 base, in that order; junction bases with no gene match: 3. Per the germline V gene, CDR1 is DFQATT and CDR2 is SNEGSKA (reference sequence). CDR3 sequence: CSASVLAGSYNEQFF. CDR3 in DNA: TGCAGTGCTAGCGTACTAGCGGGATCCTACAATGAGCAGTTCTTC.

At least ten counts were recorded for this clonotype. This chain uses TRBV10-3 with TRBJ1-3, with D possibly TRBD1 on 5 matching bases. Per germline, CDR1 ENHRY and CDR2 SYGVKD. V lost 6 bases and J lost 2, with 8 bases in between. The CDR3 runs 13 residues. CDR3 bases: TGTGCCATCAGCAGGGAGGCTGGAAACACCATATATTTT. Translation: CAISREAGNTIYF.

This clonotype showed up many times. This rearrangement joins TRBV12-3 or TRBV12-4 to TRBJ2-1; 7 positions agree with TRBD2. There are 15 residues in the CDR3. V lost 6 bases, J lost 3 bases, and 8 bases stayed unmatched. CDR3 residues: CASRKTSVDYNEQFF. For the CDR3, the DNA is TGTGCCAGCAGGAAAACTAGCGTCGACTACAATGAGCAGTTCTTC.

This clonotype came up many times. The rearrangement links TRBV4-3 to TRBJ2-1, with D perhaps TRBD2 (6 bases). Trimming took off 0 bases at V and 7 bases at J, with 13 bases between the two ends. There are 15 residues in the CDR3. Germline V gene data show CDR1 as LGHNA and CDR2 as YSLEER. The CDR3 reads CASSQEERGRNEQFF. CDR3 DNA sequence: TGCGCCAGCAGCCAAGAAGAACGGGGGAGGAATGAGCAGTTCTTC.

This clonotype was detected ten times or more. The chain couples TRBV12-3 or TRBV12-4 to TRBJ2-7; D remains ambiguous. The CDR3 length is 11 residues. Between the trimmed V and J ends, which lost 3 bases and 4 bases, there was a span of 4 bases. The CDR3 loop is CASSLQYEQYF. The CDR3 coding sequence is TGTGCCAGCAGTTTGCAATACGAGCAGTACTTC.

This clonotype came up many times. This chain joins TRBV2 and TRBJ1-1; D is possibly TRBD1 (5 bases). The V end was cut by 4 bases, the J end by 5 bases, with 11 bases between. CDR3 length: 13 residues. Germline values: CDR1 SNHLY, CDR2 FYNNEI. The CDR3 sequence is CASSGGAVTEAFF. CDR3 coding DNA: TGTGCCAGCAGTGGCGGGGCGGTAACTGAAGCTTTCTTT. The entire variable domain, with the rest obtained from reference TRBV2 and TRBJ1-1, is as follows: EPEVTQTPSHQVTQMGQEVILRCVPISNHLYFYWYRQILGQKVEFLVSFYNNEISEKSEIFDDQFSVERPDGSNFTLKIRSTKLEDSAMYFCASSGGAVTEAFFGQGTRLTVV.